The source of this T cell receptor beta chain is a study of T cell repertoires in cytomegalovirus infection. On the study more broadly: CMV infection plus the matching HLA type was flagged by public TCR beta signatures.

The CDR3 contains 15 residues. V lost 0 bases and J lost 5, with 13 bases in between. Germline lookup yields CDR1 LNHNV and CDR2 YYDKDF (reference sequence). Overall study results and limits: The ex vivo response showed dominance by HLA-C-restricted CMV-specific TCR beta clonotypes.

MiXCR, run by TCRdb on the reads, gives a single entry per CDR3 protein. This table holds 250,000 or so distinct CDR3 sequences, approximately 13% found once. This clonotype turned up a few times. Its antigen remains unidentified. The rearrangement uses TRBV15 and TRBJ1-1; no firm D call. The source material was PBMCs. The sequence was collected from a human donor in good health (CMV status not recorded). Some clones in this sample may be carry-over from other donors' samples. The CDR3 region has the DNA TGTGCCACCAGCAGAGAAACGGGGATGGGGACTGAAGCTTTCTTT. Its translation: CATSRETGMGTEAFF. Using reference TRBV15 and TRBJ1-1 for the parts outside the CDR3, the full variable domain is DAMVIQNPRYQVTQFGKPVTLSCSQTLNHNVMYWYQQKSSQAPKLLFHYYDKDFNNEADTPDNFQSRRPNTSFCFLDIRSPGLGDTAMYLCATSRETGMGTEAFFGQGTRLTVV.